This T cell receptor beta chain was retrieved from a study of blood T cell repertoires in COVID-19. Across the study: PBMCs, B-cell-depleted T cells, or T cells provided the cDNA or gDNA that made up the material.

This clone was counted a single time. Profiled with immunoSEQ multiplex PCR; TCRdb holds only in-frame clones, not every one. The repertoire consists of under 250,000 clones, with roughly 83% occurring once and the leading ten covering approximately 2.6%. This CDR3 is built from 17 residues. V shed 3 bases, J shed 1 base, and the junction held 8 bases outside the gene matches. The V gene's germline CDR1 is SGHNT and CDR2 YYREEE (reference sequence). This sequence originates from a woman in her sixties or seventies with active or convalescent COVID-19. Sequencing was performed on peripheral blood. J is TRBJ2-3 and V is TRBV5-4, with 10 bases lining up with TRBD2. The CDR3 DNA reads as TGTGCCAGCAGCTCCCAAGCGCTAGCGGGGGGCACAGATACGCAGTATTTT. Its protein product is CASSSQALAGGTDTQYF.